A single sample is the source of the 30 T cell receptor beta chains below, sequenced in a study of vaccination and CD4 T cells after COVID-19. Treatment of the sample: roughly nine-day PBMC culture with coronavirus spike peptide pools or control peptides (ViraFEST assay). Sequencing of the DNA from cultured CD4+ T cells was carried out with the Oncomine TCR Beta short-read assay. TCRdb processed the PCR reads anew with MiXCR; each CDR3 protein has one entry. The data contain nearly 20,000 distinct CDR3 sequences, about 45% of them singletons. Which antigens these TCRs recognize remains unknown. Sequenced here: CD4+ T cells from blood, cultured in vitro, sampled after SARS-CoV-2 vaccination. The receptors here all came from a human donor who had recovered from COVID-19.

This clonotype was detected a few times. The chain combines TRBV28 with TRBJ1-2; 11 nucleotides agree with TRBD1. V dropped 5 bases and J dropped 4; count of bases not matched to a gene: 6. The CDR3 runs 15 residues. In germline, CDR1 is MDHEN, CDR2 SYDVKM. CDR3 coding DNA: TGTGCCAGCAGTAGGCGGGACAGGGGGGCCTATGGCTACACCTTC. It codes for CASSRRDRGAYGYTF.

V and J are TRBV7-6 and TRBJ2-7, with TRBD2 identical over 10 bases. This CDR3 comprises 15 residues. The V gene's germline CDR1 is SGHVS and CDR2 FNYEAQ. Trimming at V came to 5 bases and at J to 2 bases, leaving 6 bases not matched to a gene. The CDR3 spells CASSPQLAGAYEQYF. CDR3 coding DNA: TGTGCCAGCAGCCCACAGCTAGCGGGAGCCTACGAGCAGTACTTC.

This clonotype showed up just a few times. The CDR3 DNA reads as TGTGCCAGCAGCTTGACTAGCGGATCGACGTATACGCAGTATTTT. Encoded protein: CASSLTSGSTYTQYF. V is TRBV7-9 and J is TRBJ2-3, with TRBD2 matching over 9 bases. J lost 7 bases, V lost 3 bases, and 8 bases had no gene match. The CDR3 is made up of 15 amino acids. Germline assignment: CDR1 SEHNR and CDR2 FQNEAQ (reference sequence).

This clonotype has a single count. V usage is TRBV12-5 and J usage is TRBJ1-5; D uncertain. V was shortened by 1 base and J by 12 bases, with 10 bases between the two germline ends. CDR1 LGHNT and CDR2 FRNRAP come from the germline V gene. The CDR3 length is 12 residues. The CDR3 loop is CASGLAPSGQHF. CDR3 in DNA: TGTGCTAGTGGTTTGGCCCCCTCAGGCCAGCATTTT. The full variable domain, its missing parts supplied by reference TRBV12-5 and TRBJ1-5, is DARVTQTPRHKVTEMGQEVTMRCQPILGHNTVFWYRQTMMQGLELLAYFRNRAPLDDSGMPKDRFSAEMPDATLATLKIQPSEPRDSAVYFCASGLAPSGQHFGDGTRLSIL.

This chain links TRBV11-1 with TRBJ1-3; D gene unclear. Trimming stripped 4 bases from V and 0 bases from J, with 7 bases between. CDR3 size: 14 residues. Germline V gives CDR1 SGHAT, CDR2 FQDESV (reference sequence). In DNA form, the CDR3 reads TGTGCCAGCAGCTCGTGGGACTCTGGAAACACCATATATTTT. Encoded protein: CASSSWDSGNTIYF.

This clonotype showed up just a few times. The rearrangement joins TRBV29-1 to TRBJ2-3, with 7 bases lining up with TRBD1. Germline V gene sequence: CDR1 SQVTM, CDR2 ANQGSEA. The CDR3 has 13 amino acids. J lost 2 bases, V lost 5 bases, and 4 bases had no gene match. CDR3 DNA: TGCAGCGTTAAGGGACAGTACACAGATACGCAGTATTTT. As protein: CSVKGQYTDTQYF.

In this sample, this clonotype turned up a few times. The chain joins TRBV6-5 to TRBJ2-5; TRBD1 matches at 7 bases. Germline V gives CDR1 MNHEY, CDR2 SVGAGI. The CDR3 contains 15 residues. Trimming at V came to 0 bases and at J to 1 base, leaving 2 bases not matched to a gene. The CDR3 DNA is TGTGCCAGCAGTTACTCCGACAGGGTCCAAGAGACCCAGTACTTC. This gives the protein CASSYSDRVQETQYF.

The chain combines TRBV4-3 with TRBJ2-7; weak D call: TRBD1 (6 bases). Between the trimmed V and J ends, which lost 0 bases and 5 bases, there was a span of 17 bases. This CDR3 contains 16 residues. In germline, CDR1 is LGHNA, CDR2 YSLEER. The CDR3 here is CASSQDESRGSHEQYF. CDR3 sequence (DNA): TGCGCCAGCAGCCAAGATGAGTCCAGGGGTTCTCACGAGCAGTACTTC.

The chain combines TRBV7-9 with TRBJ1-4, with TRBD1 matching 8 bases. Trimming cost V 4 bases and J 4 bases; bases outside gene matches: 5. CDR1 is SEHNR, CDR2 FQNEAQ, per germline (reference sequence). The CDR3 runs to 15 residues. The CDR3 reads CASSSTDRDNEKLFF. CDR3 nucleotides: TGTGCCAGCAGCTCCACGGACAGGGATAATGAAAAACTGTTTTTT.

The chain links TRBV25-1 to TRBJ2-7; 7 bases line up with TRBD2. The CDR3 has 14 amino acids. The junction had 6 bases not matched to a gene; V was cut back by 5 bases and J by 2 bases. Germline values: CDR1 MGHDK, CDR2 SYGVNS. CDR3 coding DNA: TGTGCCAGCAGTAGTGAGCGGGGCGCCTACGAGCAGTACTTC. Translating it yields CASSSERGAYEQYF.

About this clonotype itself: Compared with germline, one end of the junction differs, possibly owing to a read error. The V call is TRBV27, the J call TRBJ2-7, with D perhaps assigned TRBD1 or TRBD2 (6 bases each). In germline, CDR1 is MNHEY, CDR2 SMNVEV (reference sequence). The CDR3 loop spans 14 amino acids. CDR3 region: CASSLNGGSFEQYF. In DNA form, the CDR3 reads TGTGCCAGCAGTTTAAACGGGGGCTCCTTCGAGCAGTACTTC.

This chain uses TRBV7-8 with TRBJ2-1; weak D call: TRBD1 (5 bases). Per the germline V gene, CDR1 is SGHVS and CDR2 is FQNEAQ. V lost 0 bases and J lost 8, with 11 bases in between. This CDR3 comprises 14 residues. The CDR3 loop reads CASSLAGAHYEQFF. DNA for the CDR3: TGTGCCAGCAGCTTAGCTGGGGCTCACTATGAGCAGTTCTTC.

J is TRBJ1-6 and V is TRBV7-2; no clear D gene. This CDR3 has 14 amino acids. Trimming took off 1 base at V and 10 bases at J, with 11 bases between the two ends. Germline loops: CDR1 SGHTA, CDR2 FQGNSA. The CDR3 loop reads CASSLVGSGSPLHF. The DNA of the CDR3 is TGTGCCAGCAGCTTAGTAGGTTCGGGATCACCCCTCCACTTT.

The chain recombines TRBV24-1 with TRBJ2-2; a weak D match, TRBD1 (6 bases). The CDR3 length is 17 residues. Germline V CDR1 and CDR2: KGHDR, SFDVKD. Deletions cut 2 bases from V and 3 bases from J, with 15 bases between. The CDR3 bases are TGTGCCACCAGTGATTATGGCAGGGGTGTGGACACCGGGGAGCTGTTTTTT. This sequence encodes CATSDYGRGVDTGELFF.

The V and J genes are TRBV7-9 and TRBJ2-1; 11 bases align to TRBD2. The CDR3 consists of 16 residues. Trimming took 5 bases from V and 10 from J; bases not matched to a gene: 13. CDR1 SEHNR and CDR2 FQNEAQ come from the germline V gene (reference sequence). In nucleotides, the CDR3 is TGTGCCAGCAGCCCCACACTAGCGGGAGTCTCATGGGAGCAGTTCTTC. Protein product: CASSPTLAGVSWEQFF.

Here the CDR3 reads CASRGDFSYEQYF. As DNA, the CDR3 is TGTGCCAGCAGGGGGGACTTCTCCTACGAGCAGTACTTC. This chain uses TRBV6-1 with TRBJ2-7, with TRBD2 as a possible D gene (6 bases). CDR1 and CDR2 from the germline V gene are MNHNS and SASEGT. V gave up 6 bases and J gave up 0 bases, with 9 bases separating them. The CDR3 has 13 residues.

The chain is built from TRBV20-1 and TRBJ1-3; the D is unclear. CDR1 DFQATT and CDR2 SNEGSKA come from the germline V gene (reference sequence). The V end was cut by 2 bases, the J end by 8 bases, with 10 bases between. CDR3 length: 12 amino acids. CDR3 residues: CSARSSMDTIYF. The CDR3 DNA sequence: TGCAGTGCTAGATCGAGCATGGACACCATATATTTT.

This clonotype was detected only a few times. Germline and junction disagree at one end, which may indicate a read error. The chain has TRBV6-1 and TRBJ2-4, with D possibly matching TRBD1 (6 bases). The V gene's germline CDR1 is MNHNS and CDR2 SASEGT. CDR3 length: 18 residues. CDR3 in DNA: TGTGCCAGCAGGGAAGTACAGGGTTTTGAGGTGGGCAAAAACATTCAGTACTTC. Amino acids: CASREVQGFEVGKNIQYF.

V gene TRBV7-2 combines with J gene TRBJ1-1; tentatively, D is TRBD1 (5 bases). The CDR3 has 13 amino acids. Trimming stripped 4 bases from V and 5 bases from J, with 11 bases between. In germline, CDR1 is SGHTA, CDR2 FQGNSA. The CDR3, as DNA: TGTGCCAGCAGCTGGGGCCCGGGGACTGAAGCTTTCTTT. Its protein product is CASSWGPGTEAFF.

The chain carries TRBV12-3 or TRBV12-4 and TRBJ1-1; 8 nucleotides align to TRBD1. This CDR3 has 15 residues. J was trimmed by 1 base and V by 5 bases; bases with no gene match: 6. CDR3 nucleotide sequence: TGTGCCAGCAGTCGGATGACAGGGGAGAACACTGAAGCTTTCTTT. It yields the protein CASSRMTGENTEAFF.

This chain uses TRBV24-1 with TRBJ2-1; 11 bases are shared with TRBD2. The CDR3 has 14 residues. Germline V gene lookup returns CDR1 KGHDR and CDR2 SFDVKD. V was clipped by 3 bases and J by 13 bases; unmatched bases: 7. As DNA, the CDR3 is TGTGCCACCAGTGATCCCGGGACTAGCGGCTACCAGTTCTTC. Translating gives CATSDPGTSGYQFF.

J is TRBJ2-1 and V is TRBV7-8, with 10 positions matching TRBD1. Trimming took 8 bases from V and 4 from J; bases not matched to a gene: 8. The CDR3 runs 15 residues. The germline CDR1 and CDR2 sequences are SGHVS and FQNEAQ. The CDR3 DNA follows: TGTGCCAGCCCTGGCGGGACAGGGGAGTACAATGAGCAGTTCTTC. It translates to CASPGGTGEYNEQFF.

V usage is TRBV20-1 and J usage is TRBJ2-1; D is undetermined. Looked up from germline, CDR1 is DFQATT and CDR2 is SNEGSKA (reference sequence). This CDR3 spans 12 amino acids. V was trimmed by 1 base and J by 9 bases, leaving 10 bases between them. CDR3: CSARVAAPEQFF. The CDR3 coding sequence is TGCAGTGCTAGAGTTGCTGCTCCTGAGCAGTTCTTC.

J is TRBJ2-5 and V is TRBV15; D is possibly TRBD1 (6 bases). This CDR3 comprises 15 residues. V was clipped by 1 base and J by 5 bases, with 14 bases between them. Germline V gene lookup returns CDR1 LNHNV and CDR2 YYDKDF (reference sequence). The CDR3 DNA sequence: TGTGCCACCAGCAGAGCCAGGGGACCCGCGGAGACCCAGTACTTC. Translation: CATSRARGPAETQYF.

This clonotype occurred a few times. This rearrangement joins TRBV5-1 to TRBJ2-6; TRBD1 might be the D (6 bases). CDR3 length: 19 residues. The V end lost 4 bases, the J end lost 2 bases, and 22 bases lay between the germline ends. Germline CDR1 SGHRS, CDR2 YFSETQ. The CDR3 reads CASSLQPRTRGTGANVLTF. DNA for the CDR3: TGCGCCAGCAGCCTTCAGCCACGGACCAGGGGTACTGGGGCCAACGTCCTGACTTTC.

CDR3 coding DNA: TGTGCCACCGGACAGGGGCGGGGGGTAGAGCAGTTCTTC. It encodes CATGQGRGVEQFF. The chain employs TRBV6-1 and TRBJ2-1, with D perhaps TRBD1 (9 bases). This CDR3 has 13 residues. The germline V gene has CDR1 MNHNS and CDR2 SASEGT. Trimming removed 10 bases from V and 10 bases from J, with 20 bases in between.

The chain recombines TRBV2 with TRBJ1-6; 11 nucleotides line up with TRBD1. This CDR3 has 15 amino acids. CDR1 SNHLY and CDR2 FYNNEI come from the germline V gene. Trimming at V came to 6 bases and at J to 7 bases, leaving 5 bases not matched to a gene. The CDR3 nucleotides are TGTGCCAGCAGGGACAGGGGGCGCGGGAATTCACCCCTCCACTTT. It yields the protein CASRDRGRGNSPLHF.

This clonotype was counted a single time. This chain uses TRBV6-2 or TRBV6-3 with TRBJ2-7; 9 bases fit TRBD1. The CDR3 totals 15 residues. The V gene's germline CDR1 is MNHEY and CDR2 SVGEGT. J gave up 3 bases and V 2 bases, and 5 bases lay outside the gene matches. Here the CDR3 DNA reads TGTGCCAGCAGTTACCGTAGACAGGGGGTCTACGAGCAGTACTTC. It yields the protein CASSYRRQGVYEQYF.

The chain is built from TRBV18 and TRBJ1-2; D not certain. The germline gives CDR1 KGHSH, CDR2 LQKENI. The CDR3 spans 13 residues. With 2 bases removed from V and 4 bases from J, the gap between germline ends came to 8 bases. CDR3 region: CASSPEQTYGYTF. The CDR3 nucleotides are TGTGCCAGCTCACCAGAGCAGACCTATGGCTACACCTTC.

The chain employs TRBV6-5 and TRBJ1-2; 9 bases are a match to TRBD1. This CDR3 region has 16 residues. V lost 0 bases, J lost 4 bases, and 6 bases stayed unmatched. Per the germline V gene, CDR1 is MNHEY and CDR2 is SVGAGI. This chain's CDR3 is CASSYSSLGQGYGYTF. CDR3 nucleotides: TGTGCCAGCAGTTACTCGAGCTTGGGACAGGGCTATGGCTACACCTTC.